These 32 T cell receptor beta chains were sequenced from one sample in a study of shared clonotypes between healthy human individuals. Only in-frame clones appear in the TCRdb table, and some are missing; sequencing was by immunoSEQ multiplex PCR. The sample records more than 850,000 clones, approximately 78% being singletons. Input material: memory CD4+ T cells from PBMCs. As to subset: CD45RA-negative fraction. These TCRs come from a man aged 18 to 30 in good health. Some clones in this sample may be carry-over from other donors' samples.

A note on this clone: The same CDR3 is also encoded by other DNA sequences in this sample. This chain connects TRBV9 to TRBJ2-1; D uncertain. V gave up 0 bases and J gave up 0 bases, with 7 bases separating them. The CDR3 is made up of 15 amino acids. CDR1 is SGDLS, CDR2 YYNGEE, per germline. CDR3 amino acids: CASSVGSSSYNEQFF. DNA for the CDR3: TGTGCCAGCAGCGTAGGATCTAGCTCCTACAATGAGCAGTTCTTC. The full variable domain, rest sourced from reference TRBV9 and TRBJ2-1, is DSGVTQTPKHLITATGQRVTLRCSPRSGDLSVYWYQQSLDQGLQFLIQYYNGEERAKGNILERFSAQQFPDLHSELNLSSLELGDSALYFCASSVGSSSYNEQFFGPGTRLTVL.

The V and J genes are TRBV7-7 and TRBJ2-7; 8 nucleotides match TRBD1. V dropped 5 bases and J dropped 2; count of bases not matched to a gene: 5. CDR1 is SSHAT, CDR2 FNYEAQ, per germline (reference sequence). This CDR3 has 14 residues. CDR3 nucleotides: TGTGCCAGCAGCCCGACGACAGGGGCCTACGAGCAGTACTTC. This gives the protein CASSPTTGAYEQYF. Drawing the rest from reference TRBV7-7 and TRBJ2-7, the complete variable domain is GAGVSQSPRYKVTKRGQDVTLRCDPISSHATLYWYQQALGQGPEFLTYFNYEAQPDKSGLPSDRFSAERPEGSISTLTIQRTEQRDSAMYRCASSPTTGAYEQYFGPGTRLTVT.

This chain connects TRBV5-1 to TRBJ2-1; D gene unclear. Trimming removed 1 base at V and 4 bases at J, with 9 bases between. CDR1 and CDR2 from the germline V gene are SGHRS and YFSETQ. The CDR3 sequence is 14 residues long. The CDR3 nucleotides read TGCGCCAGCAGCTTGAGTACAGAATACAATGAGCAGTTCTTC. Its translation: CASSLSTEYNEQFF.

The V and J genes are TRBV11-2 and TRBJ1-3, with 10 bases identical to TRBD1. V lost 1 base and J lost 3; bases outside the gene matches: 3. The CDR3 contains 16 residues. The germline V gene encodes CDR1 SGHAT and CDR2 FQNNGV. CDR3 sequence reads: CASSLGQGAGGNTIYF. CDR3 in DNA: TGTGCCAGCAGCTTAGGACAGGGGGCGGGTGGAAACACCATATATTTT.

In its sample, this clone was seen a few times. The chain links TRBV7-3 to TRBJ1-1; D unresolved. Per germline, CDR1 SGHTA and CDR2 FQGTGA. Trimming stripped 5 bases from V and 5 bases from J, with 12 bases between. CDR3 length: 13 amino acids. The CDR3 sequence is CASSETFGTEAFF. The CDR3 DNA follows: TGTGCCAGCAGCGAGACATTTGGAACTGAAGCTTTCTTT.

The CDR3 bases are TGCGCCAGCAGTGTGAAGGGGACTAGCGGGAGGGGCACAGATACGCAGTATTTT. Translated: CASSVKGTSGRGTDTQYF. The chain couples TRBV10-2 to TRBJ2-3; 16 bases line up with TRBD2. From germline, CDR1 is WSHSY and CDR2 SAAADI. V lost 4 bases, J lost 1 base, and 5 bases stayed unmatched. The CDR3 is made up of 18 amino acids.

The chain recombines TRBV7-3 with TRBJ2-1; possible D gene TRBD2, 6 bases. This CDR3 is built from 15 residues. CDR1 and CDR2 from the germline V gene are SGHTA and FQGTGA. The ends were cut back, 2 bases at V and 5 bases at J, with 13 bases in the middle. CDR3: CASSLAGSRDNEQFF. CDR3 nucleotides: TGTGCCAGCAGCTTAGCGGGAAGTCGGGACAATGAGCAGTTCTTC.

This clone is a singleton in its sample. Other DNA sequences in this specimen translate into the identical CDR3. This rearrangement joins TRBV18 to TRBJ2-3, with D tentatively TRBD2 (6 bases). The germline V gene encodes CDR1 KGHSH and CDR2 LQKENI. CDR3 length equals 15 residues. The V end was cut by 2 bases, the J end by 3 bases, with 12 bases between. The CDR3 DNA is TGTGCCAGCTCACCATTAGGAGGGAGTACAGATACGCAGTATTTT. As protein: CASSPLGGSTDTQYF.

J is TRBJ2-1 and V is TRBV7-9; a possible D gene is TRBD1 (5 bases). Germline values: CDR1 SEHNR, CDR2 FQNEAQ (reference sequence). The CDR3 sequence is 15 residues long. The V end was cut by 1 base, the J end by 3 bases, with 10 bases between. The CDR3 region has the DNA TGTGCCAGCAGCTTAGTAGGGGCGGACTACAATGAGCAGTTCTTC. Translated, it gives CASSLVGADYNEQFF.

The V gene is TRBV4-1, the J gene TRBJ2-5; possible D gene TRBD2, 5 bases. Germline loops: CDR1 MGHRA, CDR2 YSYEKL. V lost 0 bases and J lost 1, with 15 bases in between. This CDR3 has 17 residues. CDR3: CASSQDRAAPPQETQYF. CDR3 sequence (DNA): TGCGCCAGCAGCCAAGACCGAGCGGCACCTCCCCAAGAGACCCAGTACTTC.

The chain links TRBV6-5 to TRBJ2-7, with TRBD1 matching 8 bases. Trimming took 0 bases from V and 6 from J; bases not matched to a gene: 7. The CDR3 length is 15 residues. Germline loops: CDR1 MNHEY, CDR2 SVGAGI. DNA for the CDR3: TGTGCCAGCAGTTACTCATCGGACAGGGTTATCGAGCAGTACTTC. Amino acids: CASSYSSDRVIEQYF.

The genes are TRBV29-1 and TRBJ2-7, with TRBD2 as a possible D gene (5 bases). The CDR3 length is 15 residues. Between the trimmed V and J ends, which lost 0 bases and 4 bases, there was a span of 16 bases. Germline V gene sequence: CDR1 SQVTM, CDR2 ANQGSEA. This CDR3 reads CSVEEGSQRPYEQYF. CDR3 DNA sequence: TGCAGCGTTGAAGAGGGGAGTCAGAGACCTTACGAGCAGTACTTC.

The rearrangement uses TRBV19 and TRBJ2-1; TRBD1 matches at 9 bases. V lost 3 bases, J lost 10 bases, and 13 bases stayed unmatched. The germline V gene encodes CDR1 LNHDA and CDR2 SQIVND (reference sequence). The CDR3 covers 16 residues. The CDR3 protein is CASSMGMGQGQVEQFF. In DNA form, the CDR3 reads TGTGCCAGTAGTATGGGAATGGGACAGGGTCAGGTGGAGCAGTTCTTC.

The chain employs TRBV9 and TRBJ1-2; D possibly corresponds to TRBD1 (6 bases). Trimming shortened V by 0 bases and J by 5 bases, and 11 bases separated the two germline ends. Germline assignment: CDR1 SGDLS and CDR2 YYNGEE. The CDR3 extends over 14 amino acids. The CDR3 DNA reads TGTGCCAGCAGCGTAGGGACAGAACCATATGGCTACACCTTC. It translates to CASSVGTEPYGYTF.

The rearrangement uses TRBV5-6 and TRBJ1-4; 10 bases agree with TRBD1. Looked up from germline, CDR1 is SGHDT and CDR2 is YYEEEE. The junction had 8 bases not matched to a gene; V was cut back by 1 base and J by 8 bases. The CDR3 consists of 16 residues. CDR3 nucleotide sequence: TGTGCCAGCAGCTTGCGTGGGACAGGGGCGGAGGAAAAACTGTTTTTT. This sequence encodes CASSLRGTGAEEKLFF.

This clone was seen just once. The chain carries TRBV7-9 and TRBJ2-3; maybe TRBD2 (6 bases). The germline V gene has CDR1 SEHNR and CDR2 FQNEAQ (reference sequence). This CDR3 is built from 16 residues. The V and J ends lost 1 base and 1 base respectively, with 12 bases between them. The CDR3 region has the DNA TGTGCCAGCAGCTTAGGTTATGGCGGGGGCACAGATACGCAGTATTTT. This gives the protein CASSLGYGGGTDTQYF.

The chain has TRBV28 and TRBJ2-7; TRBD1 is a possible D gene (6 bases). Germline CDR1 and CDR2: MDHEN and SYDVKM. This CDR3 has 12 amino acids. V lost 6 bases and J lost 5, with 11 bases in between. CDR3 sequence: CASRDSFHEQYF. In DNA form, the CDR3 reads TGTGCCAGCAGGGACAGCTTTCACGAGCAGTACTTC.

The chain's CDR3 is CASSGPGTLYNEQFF. The CDR3 nucleotides are TGTGCCAGCAGTGGCCCCGGGACCCTTTACAATGAGCAGTTCTTC. This chain joins TRBV6-1 and TRBJ2-1; possibly TRBD1 or TRBD2 for D (5 bases each). The germline V gene encodes CDR1 MNHNS and CDR2 SASEGT. The CDR3 has 15 residues. The V end was cut by 4 bases, the J end by 4 bases, with 14 bases between.

This clone was seen a few times. The chain employs TRBV29-1 and TRBJ1-1; TRBD1 might be the D (6 bases). V lost 6 bases to trimming and J lost 4 bases, with 18 bases between them. Germline V CDR1 and CDR2: SQVTM, ANQGSEA. The CDR3 is made up of 14 amino acids. CDR3 nucleotide sequence: TGCAGCGTCTCCTTCGGGACAAGGGGCACTGAAGCTTTCTTT. Its translation is CSVSFGTRGTEAFF.

J is TRBJ2-5 and V is TRBV28, with a weak D call TRBD2 (5 bases). The V gene's germline CDR1 is MDHEN and CDR2 SYDVKM. V was shortened by 6 bases and J by 4 bases, with 12 bases between the two germline ends. The CDR3 has 13 amino acids. CDR3 protein: CASSSEGPETQYF. The CDR3 DNA sequence: TGTGCCAGCAGCTCAGAGGGCCCAGAGACCCAGTACTTC. The whole variable domain, filled in from reference TRBV28 and TRBJ2-5, reads DVKVTQSSRYLVKRTGEKVFLECVQDMDHENMFWYRQDPGLGLRLIYFSYDVKMKEKGDIPEGYSVSREKKERFSLILESASTNQTSMYLCASSSEGPETQYFGPGTRLLVL.

The rearrangement uses TRBV5-6 and TRBJ2-7, with D perhaps TRBD2 (6 bases). The CDR3 has 16 residues. The V and J ends lost 0 bases and 4 bases respectively, with 17 bases between them. Germline V gene sequence: CDR1 SGHDT, CDR2 YYEEEE. CDR3 amino acids: CASSLGGLNVRYEQYF. Written as DNA, the CDR3 is TGTGCCAGCAGCTTGGGGGGACTGAACGTCCGTTACGAGCAGTACTTC.

The V and J genes are TRBV18 and TRBJ2-7; a possible D gene is TRBD2 (6 bases). This CDR3 has 14 amino acids. Germline CDR1 reads KGHSH; CDR2 reads LQKENI. Trimming left V 1 base short and J 7 bases short, with 14 bases between. The CDR3, as DNA: TGTGCCAGCTCACCACAGCTCCTCCGGGGGGAGCAGTACTTC. It yields the protein CASSPQLLRGEQYF. Full variable domain (missing parts from reference TRBV18 and TRBJ2-7): NAGVMQNPRHLVRRRGQEARLRCSPMKGHSHVYWYRQLPEEGLKFMVYLQKENIIDESGMPKERFSAEFPKEGPSILRIQQVVRGDSAAYFCASSPQLLRGEQYFGPGTRLTVT.

V and J are TRBV7-8 and TRBJ2-1; TRBD1 agrees at 10 bases. The V gene's germline CDR1 is SGHVS and CDR2 FQNEAQ. V shed 5 bases, J shed 6 bases, and the junction held 16 bases outside the gene matches. The CDR3 covers 18 residues. The CDR3 loop is CASSLGFRGQGGSNEQFF. CDR3 DNA sequence: TGTGCCAGCAGCCTAGGCTTTCGTGGACAGGGGGGTTCCAATGAGCAGTTCTTC.

This clone has a handful of counts. This chain joins TRBV29-1 and TRBJ1-1; D is unclear. V was cut by 3 bases and J by 0 bases, with 8 bases left in between. CDR1 and CDR2 from the germline V gene are SQVTM and ANQGSEA. CDR3 length: 13 residues. The CDR3 is CSVERTLNTEAFF. As DNA, the CDR3 is TGCAGCGTTGAGAGGACCTTGAACACTGAAGCTTTCTTT.

V gene TRBV7-2 combines with J gene TRBJ2-1; D ambiguous. The CDR3 length is 15 residues. Germline V CDR1 and CDR2: SGHTA, FQGNSA. V lost 2 bases and J 2 bases, leaving 10 bases between the germline ends. The CDR3, as DNA: TGTGCCAGCAGCTTAATGGCAGGAACCTACAATGAGCAGTTCTTC. It specifies CASSLMAGTYNEQFF. The variable domain in full, completed from reference TRBV7-2 and TRBJ2-1, reads GAGVSQSPSNKVTEKGKDVELRCDPISGHTALYWYRQSLGQGLEFLIYFQGNSAPDKSGLPSDRFSAERTGGSVSTLTIQRTQQEDSAVYLCASSLMAGTYNEQFFGPGTRLTVL.

This clone was counted only a few times. The chain joins TRBV28 to TRBJ2-1; 11 nucleotides agree with TRBD2. The CDR3 extends over 15 amino acids. CDR1 is MDHEN, CDR2 SYDVKM, per germline. The J segment lost 8 bases and the V segment lost 7 bases, leaving 10 bases of the junction unmatched. This CDR3 reads CASTPLAGGVYEQFF. The DNA of the CDR3 is TGTGCCAGCACCCCCTTAGCGGGAGGGGTATATGAGCAGTTCTTC.

This clone showed up just once. V usage is TRBV5-1 and J usage is TRBJ2-5, with 11 bases identical to TRBD2. The junction had 8 bases not matched to a gene; V was cut back by 0 bases and J by 7 bases. Germline assignment: CDR1 SGHRS and CDR2 YFSETQ. The CDR3 has 16 residues. DNA of the CDR3: TGCGCCAGCAGCTTGGCACCACTAGCGGGAGTGGGGACCCAGTACTTC. Protein sequence: CASSLAPLAGVGTQYF.

J is TRBJ1-1 and V is TRBV7-2, with D uncertain. Trimming stripped 7 bases from V and 2 bases from J, with 20 bases between. CDR1 and CDR2 (germline): SGHTA, FQGNSA. This CDR3 is built from 16 residues. DNA for the CDR3: TGTGCCAGCACCCCGAGGTGGGCACAGTCCAACACTGAAGCTTTCTTT. Translating gives CASTPRWAQSNTEAFF.

The chain couples TRBV4-1 to TRBJ2-3, with D unresolved. The CDR3 is 15 amino acids. V was trimmed by 0 bases and J by 4 bases, leaving 11 bases between them. Germline V gene data show CDR1 as MGHRA and CDR2 as YSYEKL. The CDR3 loop is CASSQDKVGPDTQYF. CDR3 nucleotides: TGCGCCAGCAGCCAAGATAAAGTAGGGCCAGATACGCAGTATTTT.

This clone was found a few times. The genes are TRBV15 and TRBJ2-5, with 9 bases identical to TRBD1. With 0 bases clipped from V and 5 bases from J, the junction kept 7 bases outside the gene matches. In germline, CDR1 is LNHNV, CDR2 YYDKDF (reference sequence). The CDR3 is 16 residues long. The CDR3 region has the DNA TGTGCCACCAGCAGAGATTGGGACAGGGCTGGGGAGACCCAGTACTTC. Protein product: CATSRDWDRAGETQYF.

The chain uses TRBV18 and TRBJ2-7; D unclear. V gave up 3 bases and J gave up 4 bases, with 10 bases separating them. The length of the CDR3 is 13 residues. CDR1 and CDR2 from the germline V gene are KGHSH and LQKENI. The CDR3 protein is CASSPTDNYEQYF. Here the CDR3 DNA reads TGTGCCAGCTCACCTACCGACAATTACGAGCAGTACTTC.

The chain couples TRBV5-4 to TRBJ2-3; no clear D. V dropped 4 bases and J dropped 6 bases, with 15 bases sitting between them. Germline V CDR1 and CDR2: SGHNT, YYREEE (reference sequence). The CDR3 has 14 amino acids. This CDR3 is CASSAKAGGDTQYF. DNA of the CDR3: TGTGCCAGCAGCGCAAAAGCTGGCGGTGATACGCAGTATTTT.